This T cell receptor (beta chain) was sequenced for a study of cytotoxic CD8 clonotypes in ibrutinib-treated CLL. The study, taken as a whole, reports: Baseline clonality, above age-matched healthy donor levels, tracked circulating CD8+ T-cell counts.

Per the germline V gene, CDR1 is PRHDT and CDR2 is FYEKMQ (reference sequence). The CDR3 contains 17 residues. Trimming removed 1 base from V and 4 bases from J, with 20 bases in between. Extraction of roughly 2 micrograms of genomic DNA from cryopreserved PBMCs supplied material for TCR beta libraries. This clone is a singleton in its sample. Its antigen is not known. TCRdb's copy holds only in-frame clones and misses some; the assay was immunoSEQ multiplex PCR. Of some 130,000 clones detected, roughly 88% appear once; the ten largest clones hold 2% to 2.5%. This chain uses TRBV13 with TRBJ2-7; weak D call: TRBD2 (5 bases). This specimen was PBMCs, taken after 24 months of ibrutinib treatment. This clonotype originated in a human donor with chronic lymphocytic leukemia. CDR3 bases: TGTGCCAGCAGCTTAGAGGGTCTAGCTGGCGATAGTTACGAGCAGTACTTC. This translates into CASSLEGLAGDSYEQYF. Full variable domain (remainder filled in from reference TRBV13 and TRBJ2-7): AAGVIQSPRHLIKEKRETATLKCYPIPRHDTVYWYQQGPGQDPQFLISFYEKMQSDKGSIPDRFSAQQFSDYHSELNMSSLELGDSALYFCASSLEGLAGDSYEQYFGPGTRLTVT.